The entry below gives a single TCR beta chain sequence along with its context. Every patient was affected by relapse after autologous stem cell transplantation, while exposure to brentuximab vedotin was not uniform. Negative selection with magnetic separation was used to purify CD4+ T cells from thawed PBMCs. Clones were read by immunoSEQ multiplex PCR, and TCRdb kept only the in-frame ones, dropping some. This sample has some 8,900 clones, with about 86% found just once. These data originate in a study of PD-1 blockade in classical Hodgkin lymphoma. The CDR3 spans 18 residues. Germline trimming cut 1 base from V and 0 bases from J; bases unmatched to any gene: 4. Germline-derived CDR1 and CDR2 are MNHEY and SMNVEV (reference sequence).

This specimen consisted of CD4+ T cells from blood, obtained at baseline. The chain links TRBV27 to TRBJ2-7; the match to TRBD2 covers 15 bases. The receptor was derived from a human donor with classical Hodgkin lymphoma. The CDR3 sequence: CASSLFGLAGGSSYEQYF. The CDR3 bases are TGTGCCAGCAGTTTATTCGGACTAGCGGGAGGGTCCTCCTACGAGCAGTACTTC.